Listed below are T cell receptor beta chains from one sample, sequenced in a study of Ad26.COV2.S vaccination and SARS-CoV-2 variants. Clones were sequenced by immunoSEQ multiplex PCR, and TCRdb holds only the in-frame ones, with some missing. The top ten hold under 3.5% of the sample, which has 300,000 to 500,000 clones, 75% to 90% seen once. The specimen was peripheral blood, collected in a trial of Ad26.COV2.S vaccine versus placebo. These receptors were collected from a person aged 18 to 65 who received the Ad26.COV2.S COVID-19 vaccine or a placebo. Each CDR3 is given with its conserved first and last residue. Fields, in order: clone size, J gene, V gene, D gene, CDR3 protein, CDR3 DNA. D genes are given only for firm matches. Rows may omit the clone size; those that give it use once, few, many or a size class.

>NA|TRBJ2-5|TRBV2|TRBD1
CASRQGETQYF
TGTGCCAGCCGACAGGGGGAGACCCAGTACTTC
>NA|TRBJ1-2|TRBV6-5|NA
CASRETLNYGYTF
TGTGCCAGCAGGGAGACACTTAACTATGGCTACACCTTC
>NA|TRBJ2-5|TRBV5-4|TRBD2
CASRVAGGPQVGTQYF
TGTGCCAGCAGAGTAGCGGGGGGCCCCCAGGTGGGAACCCAGTACTTC
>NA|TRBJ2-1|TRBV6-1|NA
CASSEGTRINEQFF
TGTGCCAGCAGTGAAGGAACCCGAATAAATGAGCAGTTCTTC
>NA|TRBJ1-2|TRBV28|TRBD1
CASTEGQGYGYGYTF
TGTGCCAGCACCGAGGGACAGGGGTACGGCTATGGCTACACCTTC
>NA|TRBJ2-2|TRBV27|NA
CASSLGGYLNTGELFF
TGTGCCAGCAGTTTAGGGGGCTACTTGAACACCGGGGAGCTGTTTTTT
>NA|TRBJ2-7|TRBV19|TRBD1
CASKPGQGAYEQYF
TGTGCCAGTAAACCGGGACAGGGGGCGTACGAGCAGTACTTC
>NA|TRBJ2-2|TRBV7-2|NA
CASSPAPGSGELFF
TGTGCCAGCAGCCCAGCACCGGGATCCGGGGAGCTGTTTTTT
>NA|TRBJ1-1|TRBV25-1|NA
CASSEGLNTEAFF
TGTGCCAGCAGTGAAGGTCTAAACACTGAAGCTTTCTTT
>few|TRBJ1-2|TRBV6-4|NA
CASSDSGRDPHGYTF
TGTGCCAGCAGTGACTCGGGCAGGGATCCGCATGGCTACACCTTC
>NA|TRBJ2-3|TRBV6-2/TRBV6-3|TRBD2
CASSPGGEGKDTQYF
TGTGCCAGCAGCCCCGGGGGGGAGGGTAAAGATACGCAGTATTTT
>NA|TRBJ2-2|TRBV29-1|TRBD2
CSVNERGLNTGELFF
TGCAGCGTGAACGAGCGGGGGCTAAACACCGGGGAGCTGTTTTTT
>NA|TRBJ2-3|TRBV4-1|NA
CASSQAGSGTDTQYF
TGCGCCAGCAGCCAAGCGGGGTCTGGCACAGATACGCAGTATTTT
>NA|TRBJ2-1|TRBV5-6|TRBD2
CASSLGLADEQFF
TGTGCCAGCAGCTTGGGACTAGCCGATGAGCAGTTCTTC